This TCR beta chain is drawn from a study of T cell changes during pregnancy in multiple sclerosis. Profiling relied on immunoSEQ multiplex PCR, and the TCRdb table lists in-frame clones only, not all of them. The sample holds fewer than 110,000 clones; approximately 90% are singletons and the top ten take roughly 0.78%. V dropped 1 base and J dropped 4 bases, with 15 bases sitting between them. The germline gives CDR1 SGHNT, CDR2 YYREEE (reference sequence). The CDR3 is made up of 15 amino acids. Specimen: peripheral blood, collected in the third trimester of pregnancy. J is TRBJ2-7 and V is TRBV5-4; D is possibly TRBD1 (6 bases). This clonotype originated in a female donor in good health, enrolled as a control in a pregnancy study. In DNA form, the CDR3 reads TGTGCCAGCAGCTTGAGGGGGAATGCGTTTTACGAGCAGTACTTC. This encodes CASSLRGNAFYEQYF.